This T cell receptor beta chain was observed in a study of blood T cell repertoires in COVID-19 (dated by TCRdb to between 2020 and 2021). Describing the broader study: Collaborator samples came from the United States, Italy and Spain and covered acute and convalescent phases of COVID-19. The material from the prospective study consisted of cDNA or gDNA derived from T cells, B-cell-depleted T cells, or PBMCs. The dataset comprised deeply sampled blood TCRbeta repertoires from subjects exposed to, actively infected with, or recovered from COVID-19. The repertoires were released in a freely available public database intended as a resource for research on the immune response to SARS-CoV-2. The samples were drawn from the first 160 participants of the ongoing ImmuneRACE study and from some 1,300 subjects provided by 6 global collaborators. Sample metadata almost always included a de-identified subject ID, COVID-19 status, age in years and sex. Where available, HLA class I and class II types were obtained from metadata supplied by the sample provider rather than from assay-based typing. General study outcomes and caveats: Clinical and demographic metadata were provided uncurated, with the amount varying by source and participant.

Including the terminal cysteine and phenylalanine, the CDR3 comprises 15 residues. The read is trimmed to its CDR3 DNA, 45 bases read in frame from base 1. According to the germline V gene (reference sequence), CDR1 reads LGHDT and CDR2 reads YNNKEL. Trimming at the junction amounts to 0 bases on V and 5 bases on J, and the germline ends lie 13 bases apart. Whole blood was collected in K2EDTA tubes by collaborating institutions according to the institutions' own protocols. For TCRbeta analysis, collaborators shipped samples in one of three forms: frozen whole blood, isolated PBMCs, or DNA extracted from either of those sample types. TCRbeta CDR3 regions were amplified from genomic DNA by means of the immunoSEQ Assay, a bias-controlled multiplex PCR. In the source study's methods: Within the assay, amplification of reference gene primers was used to estimate how many nucleated cells each sample contained. To quantify the absolute abundance of each unique TCRbeta CDR3 rearrangement, sequence reads were collapsed and filtered. For each sample, productive Simpson clonality was calculated by taking the square root of Simpson's diversity index across productive rearrangements. The table comes from immuneACCESS by way of TCRdb, which keeps in-frame sequences with V and J called. Part of the clones is missing from these tables; in studies checked, under half for an unresolved V gene and the rest for unknown reasons. From that table come the V and J calls and clone size; the DNA was used to work out D and trimming. For this sample there are about 190,000 clones; 84% appear just once. The ten largest clones represent approximately 15% of the sample.

This clone was counted between two and nine times. Its antigen specificity is not known. The input lacks base qualities; no much larger clone sits a single base away. Here the chain combines TRBV3-1 (or the pseudogene TRBV3-2) and TRBJ1-1; 5 matching bases give a weak D call of TRBD1. Material for sequencing was peripheral blood. The TCR sequence derives from a man aged 25 to 40 with active or convalescent COVID-19. The DNA sequence is TGTGCCAGCAGCCAAGAAGGGGCCCCGCGGACTGAAGCTTTCTTT. Its translation is CASSQEGAPRTEAFF.